This entry features one TCR beta chain sequence. No cognate antigen has been identified for it. No base quality values were provided; no much bigger clone lies one nucleotide off. There are 15 amino acids in the CDR3, from cysteine to phenylalanine inclusive. The retained sequence is limited to the CDR3, 45 bases, with the frame set at the first base. Germline trimming: 1 base from V, 6 bases from J; junction bases outside gene matches: 3. CDR1 and CDR2 are read off the germline V gene as MNHEY and SVGEGT. The instrument was an Illumina HiSeq 2500. TCR beta libraries were prepared by quantitative 5'-RACE with molecular barcodes. For the original study's pipeline: A new computational method based on a probabilistic model of VDJ rearrangement was used to identify disease-linked TCR variants. TCRdb redid the processing of the public reads, applying fastp at Q25 and MiXCR, and retained in-frame beta chains. Under each unique CDR3 protein, matching rows form one entry showing the most common genes and DNA. These V and J calls derive from TCRdb rather than the authors' analysis. A total of some 700,000 distinct CDR3 sequences appear in this sample, around 19% of them only once. The ten largest clones represent around 19% of the sample.

The data are from a study of CD8 T cells in ankylosing spondylitis (dated by TCRdb to the late 2010s). Notes on the research overall: The study set out to find disease-linked TCR variants by profiling T cell receptor beta repertoires in ankylosing spondylitis patients and healthy donors. Peripheral blood samples were taken, and synovial fluid was additionally collected from ankylosing spondylitis patients. The full study cohort comprised around 25 ankylosing spondylitis patients and 85 to 120 healthy donors.

Here is what the overall study found, with its caveats: The disease-linked clones were reported as significantly enriched in matched synovial fluid samples from ankylosing spondylitis patients. Some TCR beta motif variants had previously been reported in synovial fluid and blood of reactive arthritis patients, which suggested common disease-initiation mechanisms. The disease-linked clones had a CD8+ phenotype and were found at relatively low frequencies in peripheral blood. A TCR beta motif of several highly homologous amino acid variants appeared characteristic of blood from ankylosing spondylitis patients.

The sample was blood, either unsorted or a sorted T cell fraction (not recorded which). This sequence was found in a male donor with ankylosing spondylitis. This receptor chain uses TRBV6-2 or TRBV6-3 and TRBJ2-1; 10 bases in between match TRBD1. The CDR3 protein is CASSYLWTGGNEQFF. The nucleotide sequence is given as TGTGCCAGCAGTTACTTATGGACAGGGGGCAATGAGCAGTTCTTC.